This T cell receptor beta chain was retrieved from a study of blood T cells in healthy people across ages. Study findings and constraints: It was the long-lived donors that had more naive CD4+ cells and higher diversity than aged donors.

V was pared by 2 bases and J by 2 bases, with 13 bases between. The CDR3 is 16 residues long. The germline CDR1 and CDR2 sequences are SGHDN and FVKESK. A J-beta primer mix and a sample-barcoded 5' primer were used in a second PCR of roughly 6 to 11 cycles. Carrying 12 random nucleotides, a template-switch adaptor labeled each individual cDNA molecule. MiXCR, run by TCRdb on the 5' RACE reads, gives a single entry per CDR3 protein. The sample lists nearly 800,000 distinct CDR3 sequences, roughly three fifths occurring once. As regards this clonotype: The antigen is undetermined.

The study recruited healthy Caucasian donors from Russia who were aged about 6 to 100. Each sample provided at least 6 micrograms of extracted total RNA. The chain has TRBV14 and TRBJ2-1, with D perhaps matching TRBD1 or TRBD2 (5 bases each). Sequenced sample: blood. The receptor was isolated from a man aged 35-49 years in good health. DNA of the CDR3: TGTGCCAGCAGCCAACTCGGGACCAGGACCTACAATGAGCAGTTCTTC. Residues: CASSQLGTRTYNEQFF.